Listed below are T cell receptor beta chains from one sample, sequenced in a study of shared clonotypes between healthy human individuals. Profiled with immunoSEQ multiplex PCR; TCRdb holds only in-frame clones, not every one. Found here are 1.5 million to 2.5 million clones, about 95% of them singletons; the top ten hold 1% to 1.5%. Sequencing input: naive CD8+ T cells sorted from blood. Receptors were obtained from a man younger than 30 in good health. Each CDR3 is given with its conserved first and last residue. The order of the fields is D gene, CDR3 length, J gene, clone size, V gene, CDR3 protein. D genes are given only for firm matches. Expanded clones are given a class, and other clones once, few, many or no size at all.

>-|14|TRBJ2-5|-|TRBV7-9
CASSPGLNGETQYF
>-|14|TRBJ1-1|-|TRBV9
CASSPRPGFPEAFF
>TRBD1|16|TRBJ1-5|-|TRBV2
CASSSLGQSSNQPQHF
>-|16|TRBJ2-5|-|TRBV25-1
CASRGGQGSYEETQYF
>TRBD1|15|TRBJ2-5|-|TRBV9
CASSPGQGAYETQYF
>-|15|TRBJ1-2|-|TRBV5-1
CASSSGPTTNYGYTF
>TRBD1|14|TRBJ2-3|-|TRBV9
CASSAGQGPDTQYF
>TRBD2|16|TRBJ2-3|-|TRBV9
CASSPTSGGFTDTQYF
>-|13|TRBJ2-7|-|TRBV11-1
CASSFVPFYEQYF
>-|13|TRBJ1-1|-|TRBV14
CASSQQGRTEAFF
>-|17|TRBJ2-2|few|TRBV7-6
CASSLEGGRANTGELFF
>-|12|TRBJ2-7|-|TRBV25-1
CASSDEGYEQYF
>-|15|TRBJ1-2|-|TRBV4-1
CASSQETDSYNGYTF
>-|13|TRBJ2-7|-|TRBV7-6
CASSLAQTDGQYF
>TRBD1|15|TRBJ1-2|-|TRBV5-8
CASSLGDSSNYGYTF
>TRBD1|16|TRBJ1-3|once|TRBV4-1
CASSLEGQWAGNTIYF
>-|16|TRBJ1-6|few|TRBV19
CASKSGSLDFNSPLHF
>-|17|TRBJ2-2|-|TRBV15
CATSREGTEVYTGELFF
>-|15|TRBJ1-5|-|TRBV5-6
CASSLIEQAHQPQHF
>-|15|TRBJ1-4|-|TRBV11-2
CASSAQQGRVEKLFF
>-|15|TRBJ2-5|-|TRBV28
CASSVDGGTQETQYF
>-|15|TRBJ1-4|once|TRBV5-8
CASSPTPAHYEKLFF
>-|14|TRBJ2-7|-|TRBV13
CASSSLISSYEQYF
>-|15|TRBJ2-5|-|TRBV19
CASSIGRSGRETQYF
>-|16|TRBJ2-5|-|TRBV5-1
CASSSGLVRRQETQYF
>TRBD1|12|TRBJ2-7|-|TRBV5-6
CASSGTGYEQYF